This T cell receptor (beta chain) derives from a study of T cell responses to AZD1222 COVID-19 vaccine. The study, taken as a whole, reports: Clonal diversity may have been underestimated in mostly white British donors. It was only after the peak T cell response that any repertoires were sampled.

Sequencing used immunoSEQ multiplex PCR; TCRdb keeps in-frame clones, though not all of them. Here the sample spans around 110,000 clones, more than 85% being singletons. About this clone itself: The antigen is unknown.

Deletions cut 4 bases from V and 2 bases from J, with 17 bases between. The CDR3 sequence is 16 residues long. CDR1 MNHNS and CDR2 SASEGT come from the germline V gene. The source was peripheral blood, collected on day 0 of AZD1222 vaccination. The chain combines TRBV6-1 with TRBJ1-2; no definite D call. The receptor's source is an adult in good health. The CDR3: CASSGPSVSGNYGYTF. The CDR3 DNA is TGTGCCAGCAGTGGCCCCTCGGTTTCCGGCAACTATGGCTACACCTTC.